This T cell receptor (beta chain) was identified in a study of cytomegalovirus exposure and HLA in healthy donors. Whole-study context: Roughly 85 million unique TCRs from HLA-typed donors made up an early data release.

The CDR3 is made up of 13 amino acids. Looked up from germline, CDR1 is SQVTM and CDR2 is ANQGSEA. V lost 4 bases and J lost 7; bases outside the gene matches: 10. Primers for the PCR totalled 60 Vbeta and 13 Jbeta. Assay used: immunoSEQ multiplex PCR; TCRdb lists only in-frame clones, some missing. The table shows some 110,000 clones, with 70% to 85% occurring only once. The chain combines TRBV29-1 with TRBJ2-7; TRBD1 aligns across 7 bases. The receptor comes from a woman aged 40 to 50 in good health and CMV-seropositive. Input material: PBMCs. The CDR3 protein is CSVGSRQGGEQYF. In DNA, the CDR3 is TGCAGCGTTGGTAGTCGACAGGGCGGGGAGCAGTACTTC.